The source of this T cell receptor beta chain is a study of naive and memory T cell subsets. The CDR3 has 15 residues. V was cut by 5 bases and J by 2 bases, with 16 bases left in between. The germline V gene encodes CDR1 SGHTA and CDR2 FQGNSA. This clonotype was seen ten or more times. Treatment here: skin biopsy from PPD injection site in Mantoux-positive individual. TCR cDNA received a 3' ligated oligonucleotide that carried a UMI. Skin biopsies came from PPD injection sites in Mantoux-positive individuals. Unsorted total RNA, about 1 to 1000 ng, was DNase treated before reverse transcription. Amplification of ligated cDNA took four PCR rounds with SP2 and nested alpha and beta constant primers. Blood and skin TCR RNA was reverse transcribed with alpha and beta constant primers. TCRdb itself ran the UMI-ligation and nested PCR reads through MiXCR, one entry per CDR3 protein. The table lists around 20,000 distinct CDR3 sequences, about 6% of them singletons.

Sequencing was performed on skin, taken from a tuberculin skin test site. The J gene is TRBJ2-7, the V gene TRBV7-2; tentatively, D is TRBD2 (5 bases). This TCR was recovered from an adult in good health. The CDR3, as DNA: TGTGCCAGCAGCCGGGGATTATCAGCCACCTACGAGCAGTACTTC. Translation gives CASSRGLSATYEQYF. The variable domain in full, completed from reference TRBV7-2 and TRBJ2-7, reads GAGVSQSPSNKVTEKGKDVELRCDPISGHTALYWYRQSLGQGLEFLIYFQGNSAPDKSGLPSDRFSAERTGGSVSTLTIQRTQQEDSAVYLCASSRGLSATYEQYFGPGTRLTVT.